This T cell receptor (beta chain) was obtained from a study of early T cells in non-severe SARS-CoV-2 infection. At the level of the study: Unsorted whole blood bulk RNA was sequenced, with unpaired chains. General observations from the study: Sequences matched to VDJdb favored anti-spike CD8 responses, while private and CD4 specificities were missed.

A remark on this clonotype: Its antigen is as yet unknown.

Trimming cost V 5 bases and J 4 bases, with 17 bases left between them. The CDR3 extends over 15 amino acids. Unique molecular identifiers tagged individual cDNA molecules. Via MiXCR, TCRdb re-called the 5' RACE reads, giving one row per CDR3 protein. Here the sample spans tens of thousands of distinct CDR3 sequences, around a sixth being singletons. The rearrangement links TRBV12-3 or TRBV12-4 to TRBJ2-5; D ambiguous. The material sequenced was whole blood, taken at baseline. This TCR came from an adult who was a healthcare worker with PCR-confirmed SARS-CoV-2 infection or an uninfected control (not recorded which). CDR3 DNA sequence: TGTGCCAGCAGTCCTGAAGGGCGAGGAAGAGAGACCCAGTACTTC. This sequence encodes CASSPEGRGRETQYF.